What follows are 6 T cell receptor beta chains derived from one specimen sequenced in a study of vaccination and CD4 T cells after COVID-19. What these receptors recognize is not known. Time point reported: late sampling 161 to 241 days after vaccination in three convalescent patients. Treatment given: approximately nine-day PBMC culture with coronavirus spike peptide pools or control peptides (ViraFEST assay). Once obtained from cultured CD4+ T cells, the DNA was sequenced using the Oncomine TCR Beta short-read assay. Each CDR3 protein is one row after TCRdb ran MiXCR on the PCR reads. Of about 21,000 distinct CDR3 sequences listed, roughly 50% are singletons. Sequenced material: CD4+ T cells from blood, cultured in vitro, taken about 7 months after SARS-CoV-2 vaccination. Receptor source: a human donor who had recovered from COVID-19.

The genes are TRBV27 and TRBJ1-1, with a possible D match to TRBD1 (5 bases). Germline values: CDR1 MNHEY, CDR2 SMNVEV (reference sequence). The CDR3 sequence is 16 residues long. The ends were cut back, 2 bases at V and 8 bases at J, with 21 bases in the middle. Here the CDR3 DNA reads TGTGCCAGCAGTTTAAGGTCACAAGGTATCGGGGGAGAAGCTTTCTTT. Protein: CASSLRSQGIGGEAFF.

The chain employs TRBV6-1 and TRBJ2-7; possibly TRBD2 for D (5 bases). CDR3 length equals 13 residues. CDR1 is MNHNS, CDR2 SASEGT, per germline. V lost 11 bases and J 0 bases, leaving 14 bases between the germline ends. The CDR3 is CALEGISSYEQYF. CDR3 in DNA: TGTGCCCTTGAGGGCATAAGCTCCTACGAGCAGTACTTC.

V usage is TRBV20-1 and J usage is TRBJ1-5, with 11 bases that match TRBD1. Trimming took 6 bases from V and 5 from J; bases not matched to a gene: 0. The CDR3 length is 12 residues. CDR1 and CDR2 (germline): DFQATT, SNEGSKA (reference sequence). The CDR3 DNA reads as TGCAGTGCGGGACAGGGGGATCAGCCCCAGCATTTT. It is translated as CSAGQGDQPQHF.

A few counts support this clonotype. The V and J genes are TRBV20-1 and TRBJ1-1; 9 bases map to TRBD1. This CDR3 spans 13 amino acids. V shed 6 bases and J 4 bases; nucleotides not matched to a gene: 6. Germline loops: CDR1 DFQATT, CDR2 SNEGSKA (reference sequence). DNA for the CDR3: TGCAGTGCACTACAGGGGGCTGGCACTGAAGCTTTCTTT. This encodes CSALQGAGTEAFF.

This clonotype has just one count. The rearrangement links TRBV6-1 to TRBJ2-6; D is uncertain. The V and J ends lost 6 bases and 1 base respectively, with 7 bases between them. Germline V lookup: CDR1 MNHNS, CDR2 SASEGT. CDR3 size: 14 residues. The CDR3 sequence is CASRVGSGANVLTF. The CDR3 DNA sequence: TGTGCCAGCAGAGTCGGTTCTGGGGCCAACGTCCTGACTTTC.

This chain joins TRBV6-1 and TRBJ1-1; TRBD1 matches at 7 bases. After removal of 5 bases from V and 0 bases from J, the junction contained 9 bases not matched to a gene. The CDR3 spans 16 residues. From germline, CDR1 is MNHNS and CDR2 SASEGT. The CDR3 DNA reads as TGTGCCAGCAGTAAACAGGGGAACAGGATGAACACTGAAGCTTTCTTT. It is translated as CASSKQGNRMNTEAFF.